This TCR beta chain was identified during a study of cytomegalovirus exposure and HLA in healthy donors. Findings of the study overall: Confirmation was obtained in vitro that a few CMV-associated chains are specific for CMV antigens.

PCR involved 60 Vbeta and 13 Jbeta primers. Some clones are missing from TCRdb's copy, which holds only in-frame ones; the method was immunoSEQ multiplex PCR. The sample lists some 160,000 clones; approximately 80% were seen once. With respect to this clone: Its target is not known.

The CDR3 loop spans 15 amino acids. CDR1 is SGHRS and CDR2 is YFSETQ in the germline V gene. V lost 4 bases to trimming and J lost 1 base; unmatched junction nucleotides: 5. The sequence was obtained from a man aged 50 to 59 in good health and CMV-seropositive. V and J are TRBV5-1 and TRBJ2-1, with 7 bases that match TRBD1. The specimen sequenced was PBMCs. The CDR3 loop reads CASSRGQQSYNEQFF. In nucleotides, the CDR3 is TGCGCCAGCAGCCGGGGACAGCAATCCTACAATGAGCAGTTCTTC.